This passage covers 23 T cell receptor beta chains from one sample sequenced in a study of shared clonotypes between healthy human individuals. Sequencing was performed with immunoSEQ multiplex PCR; in TCRdb, only in-frame clones are kept and a portion is missing. The data show roughly 400,000 clones, 96% seen once. Sequenced sample: memory CD8+ T cells sorted from blood. The sample's subset: CD45RO+ cells pooled with CCR7-negative TemRA cells. Receptor source: a man in his thirties or forties in good health.

The rearrangement links TRBV28 to TRBJ1-2, with D perhaps TRBD1 (5 bases). CDR1 and CDR2 (germline): MDHEN, SYDVKM. V dropped 7 bases and J dropped 3 bases, with 15 bases sitting between them. The CDR3 covers 14 residues. CDR3 DNA sequence: TGTGCCAGCACCCTGGGGGGGGGATACTATGGCTACACCTTC. Its translation: CASTLGGGYYGYTF.

The J gene is TRBJ1-2, the V gene TRBV27, with 12 positions matching TRBD1. Germline V gene lookup returns CDR1 MNHEY and CDR2 SMNVEV (reference sequence). This CDR3 comprises 14 residues. With V trimmed by 5 bases and J by 6 bases, 4 bases remained unmatched. This CDR3 reads CASSGTGGGHGYTF. As DNA, the CDR3 is TGTGCCAGCAGTGGGACAGGGGGCGGCCATGGCTACACCTTC.

The chain combines TRBV27 with TRBJ1-5; weak D call: TRBD1 (5 bases). V was trimmed by 5 bases and J by 3 bases, leaving 17 bases between them. Germline lookup yields CDR1 MNHEY and CDR2 SMNVEV (reference sequence). The CDR3 totals 16 residues. The CDR3 sequence: CASSPLGEANNQPQHF. In DNA form, the CDR3 reads TGTGCCAGCAGTCCCTTAGGGGAAGCTAACAATCAGCCCCAGCATTTT.

With respect to this clone: The same CDR3 arises from other DNA sequences in this sample as well. V and J are TRBV12-5 and TRBJ2-6; D not resolved. This CDR3 spans 13 amino acids. Germline-derived CDR1 and CDR2 are LGHNT and FRNRAP. Trimming pared 2 bases from V and 1 base from J, leaving 0 bases between. CDR3 DNA sequence: TGTGCTAGTGGTTTGTCTGGGGCCAACGTCCTGACTTTC. Its translation is CASGLSGANVLTF.

The V and J genes are TRBV2 and TRBJ2-4, with 7 bases fitting TRBD1. This CDR3 comprises 16 residues. V lost 6 bases and J lost 0; bases outside the gene matches: 8. Germline V lookup: CDR1 SNHLY, CDR2 FYNNEI. The CDR3, as DNA: TGTGCCAGCAGCCGAGGACAGGCGCTAGCCAAAAACATTCAGTACTTC. Translated: CASSRGQALAKNIQYF.

The chain combines TRBV6-4 with TRBJ2-7; D unresolved. This CDR3 has 10 residues. The germline V gene has CDR1 MRHNA and CDR2 SNTAGT. V shed 9 bases and J shed 3 bases, with 6 bases lying between them. CDR3 DNA: TGTGCCAGGGGTCACTACGAGCAGTACTTC. Encoded protein: CARGHYEQYF.

The genes are TRBV19 and TRBJ1-4; D call uncertain. Germline CDR1 is LNHDA and CDR2 is SQIVND (reference sequence). The CDR3 sequence is 15 residues long. V was pared by 3 bases and J by 7 bases, with 15 bases between. The chain's CDR3 is CASSIRELSSEKLFF. In nucleotides, the CDR3 is TGTGCCAGTAGTATCCGGGAGTTATCGTCTGAAAAACTGTTTTTT.

In regard to this clone: The same CDR3 also results from other DNA sequences found in this sample. The V and J genes are TRBV6-1 and TRBJ2-7; D gene ambiguous. Germline CDR1 reads MNHNS; CDR2 reads SASEGT. This CDR3 spans 11 amino acids. Trimming pared 0 bases from V and 7 bases from J, leaving 4 bases between. The CDR3, as DNA: TGTGCCAGCAGTGAAGCGAGGGAGCAGTACTTC. This codes for CASSEAREQYF.

The rearrangement links TRBV28 to TRBJ2-4; 9 nucleotides match TRBD1. J was trimmed by 5 bases and V by 1 base; bases with no gene match: 15. Germline lookup yields CDR1 MDHEN and CDR2 SYDVKM. This CDR3 region has 19 residues. This CDR3 reads CASSLYGDRAPAVQNIQYF. In DNA form, the CDR3 reads TGTGCCAGCAGTTTATATGGGGACAGGGCGCCGGCCGTCCAAAACATTCAGTACTTC.

This clone appeared once. V and J are TRBV7-8 and TRBJ2-7; 8 bases are a match to TRBD1. The CDR3 extends over 17 amino acids. CDR1 is SGHVS, CDR2 FQNEAQ, per germline. The ends lost 4 bases at V and 2 bases at J; junction bases unmatched: 13. CDR3 nucleotide sequence: TGTGCCAGCAGCTCGCAACCCGGTCGACAGGGGACCTACGAGCAGTACTTC. This codes for CASSSQPGRQGTYEQYF.

Here the CDR3 reads CASSALAGGPMETQYF. Here the CDR3 DNA reads TGTGCCAGCAGTGCTTTAGCGGGAGGGCCAATGGAGACCCAGTACTTC. This chain connects TRBV2 to TRBJ2-5; 11 positions match TRBD2. The V segment lost 4 bases and the J segment 5 bases; nucleotides outside the gene matches: 9. The CDR3 sequence is 16 residues long. The germline gives CDR1 SNHLY, CDR2 FYNNEI. The entire variable domain, with the rest obtained from reference TRBV2 and TRBJ2-5, is as follows: EPEVTQTPSHQVTQMGQEVILRCVPISNHLYFYWYRQILGQKVEFLVSFYNNEISEKSEIFDDQFSVERPDGSNFTLKIRSTKLEDSAMYFCASSALAGGPMETQYFGPGTRLLVL.

This chain uses TRBV19 with TRBJ2-3, with D perhaps assigned TRBD1 or TRBD2 (6 bases each). The V gene's germline CDR1 is LNHDA and CDR2 SQIVND (reference sequence). V lost 4 bases and J lost 4, with 15 bases in between. The CDR3 is 15 amino acids. The CDR3 nucleotides are TGTGCCAGTAGTAAGAGGATAGGGGGGCCAGATACGCAGTATTTT. Translating it yields CASSKRIGGPDTQYF.

The chain combines TRBV5-1 with TRBJ1-6; D not certain. Trimming took off 1 base at V and 8 bases at J, with 4 bases between the two ends. Germline CDR1 and CDR2: SGHRS and YFSETQ. The CDR3 runs 12 residues. The CDR3 here is CASSLIDSPLHF. In nucleotides, the CDR3 is TGCGCCAGCAGCTTGATAGATTCACCCCTCCACTTT.

The chain combines TRBV6-5 with TRBJ2-7, with 7 bases fitting TRBD2. CDR3 length: 15 amino acids. Germline-derived CDR1 and CDR2 are MNHEY and SVGAGI. Trimming removed 2 bases from V and 3 bases from J; junction bases left unmatched: 7. The CDR3 coding sequence is TGTGCCAGCAGTTACCTGGCTAGCGGTAGCTACGAGCAGTACTTC. The encoded protein is CASSYLASGSYEQYF.

The V gene is TRBV6-4, the J gene TRBJ2-3, with 8 positions matching TRBD2. Germline V gene sequence: CDR1 MRHNA, CDR2 SNTAGT. The V segment lost 3 bases and the J segment 1 base; nucleotides outside the gene matches: 9. This CDR3 contains 17 residues. DNA of the CDR3: TGTGCCAGCAGTGAGGAAGCGGGAGCGAGGGGCACAGATACGCAGTATTTT. It encodes CASSEEAGARGTDTQYF.

This clone appeared a single time. The V gene is TRBV6-5, the J gene TRBJ2-3; the D gene is possibly TRBD2 (5 bases). Trimming removed 4 bases from V and 3 bases from J, with 14 bases in between. CDR3 length: 15 residues. The V gene's germline CDR1 is MNHEY and CDR2 SVGAGI. As DNA, the CDR3 is TGTGCCAGCAGTTTTTCCCCGAGGGTGACAGATACGCAGTATTTT. Translated: CASSFSPRVTDTQYF.

The chain recombines TRBV28 with TRBJ1-5, with unresolved D. The CDR3 consists of 15 residues. V lost 9 bases and J 1 base, leaving 16 bases between the germline ends. The germline V gene encodes CDR1 MDHEN and CDR2 SYDVKM. The CDR3 loop reads CASRSPLGSNQPQHF. The DNA for the CDR3 is TGTGCCAGTAGATCTCCCCTTGGAAGCAATCAGCCCCAGCATTTT.

The chain uses TRBV4-1 and TRBJ1-1; D is uncertain. V lost 0 bases to trimming and J lost 8 bases, with 7 bases between them. Germline CDR1 and CDR2: MGHRA and YSYEKL. The CDR3 contains 12 residues. Written as DNA, the CDR3 is TGCGCCAGCAGCCAAGATTGGGAAGAAGCTTTCTTT. Residues: CASSQDWEEAFF.

The chain joins TRBV27 to TRBJ1-5; D might be TRBD1 (6 bases). The V and J ends lost 4 bases and 5 bases respectively, with 12 bases between them. The CDR3 is 14 amino acids. Germline lookup yields CDR1 MNHEY and CDR2 SMNVEV (reference sequence). Here the CDR3 reads CASSSSTGYQPQHF. The CDR3, as DNA: TGTGCCAGCAGTTCCTCGACAGGTTATCAGCCCCAGCATTTT.

This rearrangement joins TRBV29-1 to TRBJ2-1; TRBD2 might be the D (5 bases). The V and J ends lost 3 bases and 3 bases respectively, with 15 bases between them. The germline CDR1 and CDR2 sequences are SQVTM and ANQGSEA. This CDR3 spans 15 amino acids. In DNA, the CDR3 is TGCAGCGTTGATGGGCGGGCATTTGGCTACAATGAGCAGTTCTTC. It is translated as CSVDGRAFGYNEQFF.

The chain has TRBV7-9 and TRBJ2-5; D is tentatively TRBD1 or TRBD2 (5 bases each). The CDR3 spans 13 residues. Germline CDR1 is SEHNR and CDR2 is FQNEAQ (reference sequence). The V gene lost 3 bases and the J gene lost 4 bases, with 9 bases spanning the gap. The CDR3 loop is CASSFPGAETQYF. CDR3 DNA sequence: TGTGCCAGCAGCTTTCCCGGGGCAGAGACCCAGTACTTC.

The chain recombines TRBV28 with TRBJ2-2; D assignment may be TRBD1 or TRBD2 (6 bases each). Germline values: CDR1 MDHEN, CDR2 SYDVKM. This CDR3 contains 17 residues. Trimming left V 1 base short and J 5 bases short, with 17 bases between. DNA for the CDR3: TGTGCCAGCAGTTTATATCAAGGGGGGCGGCGGACCGGGGAGCTGTTTTTT. Translated: CASSLYQGGRRTGELFF.

The rearrangement joins TRBV5-1 to TRBJ2-5; TRBD1 agrees at 8 bases. The V gene end was trimmed by 6 bases and the J gene end by 5 bases; junction bases not matched to a gene: 9. Germline V CDR1 and CDR2: SGHRS, YFSETQ. The CDR3 runs 14 residues. The CDR3 is CASTIDRGDETQYF. CDR3 DNA: TGCGCCAGCACCATTGACAGGGGTGATGAGACCCAGTACTTC.